This T cell receptor (beta chain) is drawn from a study of shared clonotypes between healthy human individuals. At the level of the study: CD8 memory received one plate per donor, CD8 naive two, CD4 memory three and CD4 naive three.

CDR3 length: 16 residues. Trimming removed 1 base at V and 1 base at J, with 13 bases between. From germline, CDR1 is SGHTA and CDR2 FQGNSA. TCRdb's table, derived via immunoSEQ multiplex PCR, lists solely in-frame clones and lacks some. The sample gives millions of clones, about 95% of which show up once; about 0.13% is in the top ten. The TCR comes from a man aged 18 to 30 in good health. The sample was naive CD4+ T cells sorted from blood. The subset here: CD45RA+ positively selected. The V gene is TRBV7-2, the J gene TRBJ1-1; D gene uncertain. The CDR3 DNA follows: TGTGCCAGCAGCTTAGTCAGTCGAGGTGCGAACACTGAAGCTTTCTTT. It is translated as CASSLVSRGANTEAFF.